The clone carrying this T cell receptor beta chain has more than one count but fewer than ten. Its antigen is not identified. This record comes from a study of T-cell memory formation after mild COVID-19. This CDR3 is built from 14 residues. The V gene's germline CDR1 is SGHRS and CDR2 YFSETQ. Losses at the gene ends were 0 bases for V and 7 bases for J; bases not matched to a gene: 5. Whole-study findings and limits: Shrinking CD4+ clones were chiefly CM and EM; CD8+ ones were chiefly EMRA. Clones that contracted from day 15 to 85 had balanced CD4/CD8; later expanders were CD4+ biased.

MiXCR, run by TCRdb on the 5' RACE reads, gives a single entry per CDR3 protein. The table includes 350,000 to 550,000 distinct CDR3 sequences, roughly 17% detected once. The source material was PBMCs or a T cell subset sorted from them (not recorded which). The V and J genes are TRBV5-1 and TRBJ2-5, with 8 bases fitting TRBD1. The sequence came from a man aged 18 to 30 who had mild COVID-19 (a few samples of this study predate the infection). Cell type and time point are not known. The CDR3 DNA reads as TGCGCCAGCAGCTTGGGGGACACAGGGGGGACCCAGTACTTC. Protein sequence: CASSLGDTGGTQYF.